The clone carrying this T cell receptor (beta chain) was seen more than once but under ten times. Its antigen remains unknown. This CDR3 is 13 amino acids long. The V end lost 7 bases, the J end lost 7 bases, and 16 bases lay between the germline ends. Germline V gene data show CDR1 as MGHDK and CDR2 as SYGVNS. The data derive from a study of response to subunit inactivated influenza vaccine. MiXCR, applied by TCRdb to the RT-PCR reads, yields one record per CDR3 protein. The profile shows about 580,000 distinct CDR3 sequences, 14% of them singletons. Notes on the study in general: Authors suggested few new T cells are recruited by each seasonal influenza vaccination.

This sequence joins TRBV25-1 and TRBJ1-2; D is unclear. Specimen: PBMCs from blood, collected 12 days after vaccination. The receptor was derived from a man aged 45-65 years who received an inactivated influenza vaccine. The CDR3 nucleotides are TGTGCCAGCACCTATGAGGGTTCAGCTGGCTACACCTTC. Protein sequence: CASTYEGSAGYTF.